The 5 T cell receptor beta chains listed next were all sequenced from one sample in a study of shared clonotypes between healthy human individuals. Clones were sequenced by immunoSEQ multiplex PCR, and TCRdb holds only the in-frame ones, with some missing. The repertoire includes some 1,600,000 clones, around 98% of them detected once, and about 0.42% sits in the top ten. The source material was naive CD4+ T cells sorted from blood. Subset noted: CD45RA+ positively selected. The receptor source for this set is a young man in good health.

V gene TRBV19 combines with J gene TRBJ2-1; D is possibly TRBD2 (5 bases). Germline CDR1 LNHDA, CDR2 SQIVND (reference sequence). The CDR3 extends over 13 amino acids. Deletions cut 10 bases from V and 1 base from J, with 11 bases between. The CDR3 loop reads CATRTASYNEQFF. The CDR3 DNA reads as TGTGCCACCCGGACTGCTTCCTACAATGAGCAGTTCTTC.

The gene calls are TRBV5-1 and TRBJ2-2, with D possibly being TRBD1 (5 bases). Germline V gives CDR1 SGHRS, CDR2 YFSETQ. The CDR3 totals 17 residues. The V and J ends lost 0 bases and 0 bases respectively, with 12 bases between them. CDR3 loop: CASSLAGNPPNTGELFF. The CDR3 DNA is TGCGCCAGCAGCTTGGCAGGGAACCCCCCGAACACCGGGGAGCTGTTTTTT. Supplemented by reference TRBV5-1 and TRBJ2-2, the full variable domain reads KAGVTQTPRYLIKTRGQQVTLSCSPISGHRSVSWYQQTPGQGLQFLFEYFSETQRNKGNFPGRFSGRQFSNSRSEMNVSTLELGDSALYLCASSLAGNPPNTGELFFGEGSRLTVL.

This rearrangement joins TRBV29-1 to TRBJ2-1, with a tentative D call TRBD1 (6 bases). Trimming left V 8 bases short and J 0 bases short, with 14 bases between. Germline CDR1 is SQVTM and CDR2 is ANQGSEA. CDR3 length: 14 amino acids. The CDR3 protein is CSLRGSRSYNEQFF. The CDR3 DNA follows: TGCAGCCTAAGGGGGTCCCGCTCCTACAATGAGCAGTTCTTC.

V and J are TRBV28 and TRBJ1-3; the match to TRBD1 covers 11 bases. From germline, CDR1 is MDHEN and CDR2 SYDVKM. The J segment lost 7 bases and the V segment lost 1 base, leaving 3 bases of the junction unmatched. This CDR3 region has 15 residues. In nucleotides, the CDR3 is TGTGCCAGCAGTTTATCCGGGACAGGGGGGAACACCATATATTTT. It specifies CASSLSGTGGNTIYF.

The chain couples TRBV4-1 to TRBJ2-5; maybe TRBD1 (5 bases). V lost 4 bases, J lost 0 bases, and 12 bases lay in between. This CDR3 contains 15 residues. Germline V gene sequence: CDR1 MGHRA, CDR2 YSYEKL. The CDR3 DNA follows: TGCGCCAGCAGCCCCCTGGGCAGGGACCAAGAGACCCAGTACTTC. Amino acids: CASSPLGRDQETQYF.